The 18 T cell receptor beta chains below come from one sample, sequenced in a study of T cells in Graves' hyperthyroidism and ophthalmopathy (dated by TCRdb to between 2018 and 2021). To prepare the library, multiplex PCR was applied. The run used an Illumina HiSeq 2000. The TCR beta CDR3 regions were amplified from RNA transcripts. For the first round of RT-PCR on the TCR CDR3, the HTBI primer set was used together with the Qiagen OneStep RT-PCR kit. The public reads were reanalyzed by TCRdb: fastp trimming at Q25, MiXCR alignment, in-frame beta chains only. Rows merge per CDR3 protein into single entries with the most common DNA and genes. The sample records under 250,000 distinct CDR3 sequences, more than 20% of which are singletons. The ten largest clonotypes hold about a third of the sample. Sequenced material: blood. These receptors all come from a woman in her thirties or forties with Graves' ophthalmopathy.

At least ten counts were recorded for this clonotype. The J gene is TRBJ1-6, the V gene TRBV30, with D unclear. The CDR3 covers 12 residues. The V end was cut by 2 bases, the J end by 10 bases, with 9 bases between. CDR1 and CDR2 (germline): GTSNPN, SVGIG (reference sequence). The CDR3 loop reads CAWSPTTSPLHF. CDR3 coding DNA: TGTGCCTGGAGTCCCACTACCTCACCCCTCCACTTT.

This chain uses TRBV28 with TRBJ1-2; 8 nucleotides align to TRBD1. The V gene's germline CDR1 is MDHEN and CDR2 SYDVKM. This CDR3 spans 12 amino acids. Trimming cost V 11 bases and J 4 bases; bases outside gene matches: 6. CDR3 DNA sequence: TGTGCCTCTAACAGGGGGAGCTATGGCTACACCTTC. Translated: CASNRGSYGYTF.

This clonotype was recorded many times. This chain connects TRBV12-3 or TRBV12-4 to TRBJ1-1, with D unclear. Trimming left V 7 bases short and J 2 bases short, with 11 bases between. This CDR3 is built from 13 residues. The CDR3 loop is CASTLRSNTEAFF. In nucleotides, the CDR3 is TGTGCCAGCACCCTAAGGAGCAACACTGAAGCTTTCTTT.

This clonotype was counted at least ten times. V gene TRBV9 combines with J gene TRBJ1-1; D call uncertain. The CDR3 has 15 residues. V was cut by 4 bases and J by 5 bases, with 18 bases left in between. Germline-derived CDR1 and CDR2 are SGDLS and YYNGEE. CDR3 DNA sequence: TGTGCCAGCAGCCCCCTCGACGGGAGTGAGACTGAAGCTTTCTTT. It encodes CASSPLDGSETEAFF.

V is TRBV6-1 and J is TRBJ1-1; 12 bases fit TRBD1. V dropped 6 bases and J dropped 1; count of bases not matched to a gene: 9. The CDR3 spans 17 residues. CDR1 MNHNS and CDR2 SASEGT come from the germline V gene. The CDR3 region is CASRTSGQGARNTEAFF. The CDR3, as DNA: TGTGCCAGCAGAACATCGGGACAGGGGGCGCGGAACACTGAAGCTTTCTTT.

This clonotype was counted ten times or more. The chain employs TRBV3-1 and TRBJ2-4; TRBD2 agrees at 13 bases. This CDR3 is built from 16 residues. Trimming took 1 base from V and 9 from J; bases not matched to a gene: 6. Looked up from germline, CDR1 is LGHDT and CDR2 is YNNKEL (reference sequence). CDR3 sequence (DNA): TGTGCCAGCAGCCAAGGGACTAGCGGGAGCGGGGGCATTCAGTACTTC. It specifies CASSQGTSGSGGIQYF.

This clonotype was found many times. The V gene is TRBV30, the J gene TRBJ2-3; D gene ambiguous. V lost 4 bases, J lost 0 bases, and 11 bases lay in between. Germline V gene sequence: CDR1 GTSNPN, CDR2 SVGIG (reference sequence). The CDR3 is made up of 14 amino acids. CDR3: CAWNRGQSTDTQYF. Here the CDR3 DNA reads TGTGCCTGGAATCGTGGGCAGAGCACAGATACGCAGTATTTT.

This clonotype was seen at least ten times. V gene TRBV29-1 combines with J gene TRBJ2-5, with D possibly matching TRBD1 (5 bases). V was cut by 4 bases and J by 4 bases, with 13 bases left in between. This CDR3 region has 13 residues. The germline V gene encodes CDR1 SQVTM and CDR2 ANQGSEA. The CDR3 nucleotides are TGCAGCGTTGCCTCTCGGCAGGGAGAGACCCAGTACTTC. This translates into CSVASRQGETQYF.

V is TRBV28 and J is TRBJ2-7; either TRBD1 or TRBD2 may fit D (5 bases each). The CDR3 has 14 amino acids. CDR1 and CDR2 from the germline V gene are MDHEN and SYDVKM. Trimming cost V 8 bases and J 2 bases, with 16 bases left between them. CDR3 in DNA: TGTGCCAGCGGGACGCGACTCAATACCTACGAGCAGTACTTC. This codes for CASGTRLNTYEQYF.

The chain has TRBV20-1 and TRBJ1-1; 10 bases line up with TRBD1. The J segment lost 11 bases and the V segment lost 4 bases, leaving 10 bases of the junction unmatched. Germline V CDR1 and CDR2: DFQATT, SNEGSKA (reference sequence). The CDR3 is 13 residues long. The CDR3 nucleotides read TGCAGTGCTAACCTTGGGACAGGGGTGGGGGCTTTCTTT. Translated: CSANLGTGVGAFF.

Only one count was recorded for this clonotype. CDR3: CASSEWALGGYEQYF. DNA for the CDR3: TGTGCCAGCAGTGAATGGGCTCTGGGAGGCTACGAGCAGTACTTC. V is TRBV2 and J is TRBJ2-7; D perhaps matches TRBD2 (6 bases). The CDR3 spans 15 residues. Trimming stripped 2 bases from V and 3 bases from J, with 14 bases between. Germline CDR1 and CDR2: SNHLY and FYNNEI. Variable domain in full (rest from reference TRBV2 and TRBJ2-7): EPEVTQTPSHQVTQMGQEVILRCVPISNHLYFYWYRQILGQKVEFLVSFYNNEISEKSEIFDDQFSVERPDGSNFTLKIRSTKLEDSAMYFCASSEWALGGYEQYFGPGTRLTVT.

This clonotype has ten or more counts. Given a much more abundant clone one base away, this may be a read error. The rearrangement uses TRBV28 and TRBJ1-1, with D possibly TRBD1 on 5 matching bases. Germline CDR1 is MDHEN and CDR2 is SYDVKM. The CDR3 extends over 14 amino acids. Between the trimmed V and J ends, which lost 5 bases and 5 bases, there was a span of 15 bases. The CDR3 nucleotides are TGTGCCAGCAGTCCATTCGACGGGGCGACTGAAGCTTTCTTT. Its translation: CASSPFDGATEAFF.

The rearrangement joins TRBV28 to TRBJ2-5; 7 nucleotides line up with TRBD1. Trimming took 3 bases from V and 4 from J; bases not matched to a gene: 5. The CDR3 is 14 residues long. From germline, CDR1 is MDHEN and CDR2 SYDVKM. DNA for the CDR3: TGTGCCAGCAGTTTCGACAGGGCTTTAGAGACCCAGTACTTC. It yields the protein CASSFDRALETQYF.

This clonotype was seen many times. At one end, the junction sequence differs from germline, possibly due to a read error. This chain links TRBV20-1 with TRBJ2-4; possibly TRBD1 for D (5 bases). Germline values: CDR1 DFQATT, CDR2 SNEGSKA (reference sequence). This CDR3 is 13 amino acids long. CDR3: CGARGSLKNIQYF. The CDR3 coding sequence is TGCGGTGCTAGGGGCAGCCTAAAAAACATTCAGTACTTC.

This rearrangement joins TRBV11-2 to TRBJ1-1; D may be TRBD1 (6 bases). Germline CDR1 reads SGHAT; CDR2 reads FQNNGV. The CDR3 consists of 16 residues. Trimming took 2 bases from V and 3 from J, leaving 16 bases between them. CDR3 protein: CASSLNSGGMDTEAFF. DNA of the CDR3: TGTGCCAGCAGCTTAAATTCGGGGGGCATGGACACTGAAGCTTTCTTT.

V usage is TRBV6-2 or TRBV6-3 and J usage is TRBJ2-5; TRBD2 might be the D (6 bases). Germline-derived CDR1 and CDR2 are MNHEY and SVGEGT. The CDR3 is 13 amino acids. V lost 7 bases and J lost 5, with 14 bases in between. CDR3 sequence: CASTRQSGETQYF. The CDR3 nucleotides read TGTGCCAGCACCCGGCAAAGCGGGGAGACCCAGTACTTC.

The chain links TRBV27 to TRBJ1-1; TRBD1 matches 9 bases. CDR1 MNHEY and CDR2 SMNVEV come from the germline V gene (reference sequence). This CDR3 is 14 amino acids long. Trimming at V came to 8 bases and at J to 3 bases, leaving 7 bases not matched to a gene. This chain's CDR3 is CASGGTGRDTEAFF. The CDR3 coding sequence is TGTGCCAGCGGGGGGACAGGGAGGGACACTGAAGCTTTCTTT.

This clonotype was detected only once. Here the CDR3 reads CASSLSSREREQYF. CDR3 bases: TGTGCCAGCAGTTTATCTTCGAGGGAGAGAGAGCAGTACTTC. The J gene is TRBJ2-7, the V gene TRBV12-3 or TRBV12-4; D possibly corresponds to TRBD2 (5 bases). Trimming cost V 2 bases and J 7 bases, with 15 bases left between them. This CDR3 spans 14 amino acids.